Sequencing of this TCR beta chain was carried out in a study of blood T cell repertoires in COVID-19. Study background: Whether acute or convalescent, the COVID-19 samples came from the United States, Italy and Spain.

The repertoire was sequenced with immunoSEQ multiplex PCR; TCRdb's copy has only in-frame clones and lacks some. The sample records 95,000 to 150,000 clones, just over 85% being singletons. This clonotype was obtained from a man in his forties or fifties with acute or convalescent COVID-19. Sequences were obtained from peripheral blood.

The CDR3 DNA follows: TGTGCCAGCAGCGGGTTAGCGGGAGGGGGGACCGGGGAGCTGTTTTTT. Translated, it gives CASSGLAGGGTGELFF. V and J are TRBV9 and TRBJ2-2; TRBD2 agrees at 11 bases. Trimming cost V 3 bases and J 5 bases; bases outside gene matches: 6. The germline V gene has CDR1 SGDLS and CDR2 YYNGEE. CDR3 length: 16 amino acids.